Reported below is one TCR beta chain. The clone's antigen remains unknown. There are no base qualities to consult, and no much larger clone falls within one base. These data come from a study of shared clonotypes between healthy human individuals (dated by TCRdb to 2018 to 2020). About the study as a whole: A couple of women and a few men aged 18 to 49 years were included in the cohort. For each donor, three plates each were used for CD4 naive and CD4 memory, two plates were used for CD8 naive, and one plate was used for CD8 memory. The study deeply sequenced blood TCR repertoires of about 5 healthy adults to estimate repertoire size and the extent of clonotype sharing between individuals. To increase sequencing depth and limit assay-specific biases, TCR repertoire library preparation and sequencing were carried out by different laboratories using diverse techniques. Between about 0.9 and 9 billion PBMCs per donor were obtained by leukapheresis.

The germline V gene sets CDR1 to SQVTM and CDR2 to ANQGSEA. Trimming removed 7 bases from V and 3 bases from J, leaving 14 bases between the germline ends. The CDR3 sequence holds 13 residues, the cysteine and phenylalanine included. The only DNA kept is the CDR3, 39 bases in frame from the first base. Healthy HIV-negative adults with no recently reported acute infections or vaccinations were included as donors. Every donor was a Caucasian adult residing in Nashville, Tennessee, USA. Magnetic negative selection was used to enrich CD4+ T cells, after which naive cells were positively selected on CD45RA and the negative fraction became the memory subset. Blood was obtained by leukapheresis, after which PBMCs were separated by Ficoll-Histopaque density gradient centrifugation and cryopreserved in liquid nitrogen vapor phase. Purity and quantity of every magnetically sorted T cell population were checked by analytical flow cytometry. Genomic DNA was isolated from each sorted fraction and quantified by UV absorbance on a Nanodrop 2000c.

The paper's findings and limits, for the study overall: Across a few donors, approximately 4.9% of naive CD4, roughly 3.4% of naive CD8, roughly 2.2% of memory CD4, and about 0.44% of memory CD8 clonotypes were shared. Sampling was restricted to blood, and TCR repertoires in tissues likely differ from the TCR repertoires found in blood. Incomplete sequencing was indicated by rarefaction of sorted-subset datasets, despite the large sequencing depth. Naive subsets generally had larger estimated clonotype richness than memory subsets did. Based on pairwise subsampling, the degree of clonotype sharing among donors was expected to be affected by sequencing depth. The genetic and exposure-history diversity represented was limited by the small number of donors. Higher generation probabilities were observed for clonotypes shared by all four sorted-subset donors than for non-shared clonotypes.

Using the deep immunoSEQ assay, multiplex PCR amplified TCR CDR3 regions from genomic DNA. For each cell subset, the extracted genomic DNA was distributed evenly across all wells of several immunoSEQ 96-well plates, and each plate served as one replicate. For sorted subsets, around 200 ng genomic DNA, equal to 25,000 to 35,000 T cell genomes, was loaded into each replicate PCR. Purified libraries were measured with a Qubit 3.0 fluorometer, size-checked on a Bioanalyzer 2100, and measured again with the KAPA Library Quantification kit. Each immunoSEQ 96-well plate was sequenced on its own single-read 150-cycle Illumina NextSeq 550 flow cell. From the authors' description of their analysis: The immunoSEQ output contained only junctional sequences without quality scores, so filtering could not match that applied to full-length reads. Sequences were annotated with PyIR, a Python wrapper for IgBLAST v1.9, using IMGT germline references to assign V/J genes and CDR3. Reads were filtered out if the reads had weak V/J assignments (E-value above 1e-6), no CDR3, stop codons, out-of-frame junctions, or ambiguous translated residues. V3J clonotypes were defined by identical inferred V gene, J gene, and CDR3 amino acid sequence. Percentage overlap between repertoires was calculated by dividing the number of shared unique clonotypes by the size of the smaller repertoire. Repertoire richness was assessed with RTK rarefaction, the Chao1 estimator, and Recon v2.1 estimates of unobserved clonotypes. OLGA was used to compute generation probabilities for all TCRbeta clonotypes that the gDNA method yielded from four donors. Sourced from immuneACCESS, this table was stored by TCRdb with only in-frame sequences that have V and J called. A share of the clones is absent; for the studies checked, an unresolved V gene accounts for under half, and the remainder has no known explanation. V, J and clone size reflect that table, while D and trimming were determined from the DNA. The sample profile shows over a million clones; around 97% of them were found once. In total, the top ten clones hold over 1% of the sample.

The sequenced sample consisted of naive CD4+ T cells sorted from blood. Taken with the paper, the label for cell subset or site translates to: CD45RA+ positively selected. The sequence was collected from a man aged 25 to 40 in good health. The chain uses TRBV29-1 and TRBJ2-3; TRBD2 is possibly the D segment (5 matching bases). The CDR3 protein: CSATVPGTDTQYF. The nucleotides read TGCAGCGCCACTGTTCCGGGGACAGATACGCAGTATTTT.